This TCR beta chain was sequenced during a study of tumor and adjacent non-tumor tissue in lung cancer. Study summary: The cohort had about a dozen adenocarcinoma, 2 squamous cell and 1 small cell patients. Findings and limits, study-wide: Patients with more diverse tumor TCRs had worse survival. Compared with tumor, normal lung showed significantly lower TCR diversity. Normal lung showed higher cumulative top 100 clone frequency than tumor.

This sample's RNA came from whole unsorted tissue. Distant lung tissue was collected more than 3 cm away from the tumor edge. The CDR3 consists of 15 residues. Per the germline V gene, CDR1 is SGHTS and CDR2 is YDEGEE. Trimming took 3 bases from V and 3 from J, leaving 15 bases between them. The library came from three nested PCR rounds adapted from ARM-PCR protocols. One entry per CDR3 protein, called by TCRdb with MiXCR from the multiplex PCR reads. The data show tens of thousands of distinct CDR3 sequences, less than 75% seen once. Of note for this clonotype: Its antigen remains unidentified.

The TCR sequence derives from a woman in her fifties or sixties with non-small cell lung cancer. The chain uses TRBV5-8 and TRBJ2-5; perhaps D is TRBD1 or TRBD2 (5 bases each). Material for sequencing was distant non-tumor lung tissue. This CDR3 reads CASSSRDGSKETQYF. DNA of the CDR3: TGTGCCAGCAGCTCCCGGGACGGATCCAAAGAGACCCAGTACTTC.